The 15 T cell receptor beta chains given below trace back to one sample, sequenced in a study of blood T cell repertoires in COVID-19. The data were produced by immunoSEQ multiplex PCR, yet TCRdb's version contains in-frame clones alone and is incomplete. The table has under 95,000 clones, around 79% seen once. Specimen: peripheral blood. These TCRs come from a man aged 50 or older with acute or convalescent COVID-19.

The chain combines TRBV6-2 or TRBV6-3 with TRBJ2-7; D is perhaps TRBD2 (5 bases). Per germline, CDR1 MNHEY and CDR2 SVGEGT. CDR3 size: 15 residues. Trimming stripped 0 bases from V and 6 bases from J, with 15 bases between. The CDR3 loop is CASSYSERGEGEQYF. CDR3 DNA sequence: TGTGCCAGCAGTTACTCGGAACGGGGTGAAGGCGAGCAGTACTTC.

J is TRBJ2-5 and V is TRBV9, with 14 nucleotides matching TRBD2. In germline, CDR1 is SGDLS, CDR2 YYNGEE. V lost 3 bases to trimming and J lost 5 bases; unmatched junction nucleotides: 9. The CDR3 covers 17 residues. The CDR3 DNA is TGTGCCAGCAGCGAGGGGACTAGCGGGGGCCGATTGGAGACCCAGTACTTC. It specifies CASSEGTSGGRLETQYF.

Only one count was recorded for this clone. J is TRBJ2-3 and V is TRBV19; TRBD1 aligns across 7 bases. This CDR3 is built from 14 residues. Losses at the gene ends were 5 bases for V and 4 bases for J; bases not matched to a gene: 6. Germline lookup yields CDR1 LNHDA and CDR2 SQIVND (reference sequence). DNA for the CDR3: TGTGCCAGTAGTGCCGAGGGGGCGGCAGATACGCAGTATTTT. It encodes CASSAEGAADTQYF.

The chain couples TRBV5-1 to TRBJ1-1; TRBD1 aligns across 7 bases. Germline V gene lookup returns CDR1 SGHRS and CDR2 YFSETQ. The junction had 6 bases not matched to a gene; V was cut back by 4 bases and J by 3 bases. The length of the CDR3 is 14 residues. This chain's CDR3 is CASSEDRADTEAFF. The CDR3 coding sequence is TGCGCCAGCAGCGAAGACAGGGCTGACACTGAAGCTTTCTTT.

J is TRBJ1-1 and V is TRBV20-1, with D possibly TRBD1 on 6 matching bases. CDR3 length: 11 residues. Trimming cost V 5 bases and J 3 bases, with 7 bases left between them. CDR1 is DFQATT and CDR2 is SNEGSKA in the germline V gene (reference sequence). The CDR3 reads CSAPGDTEAFF. The CDR3 region has the DNA TGCAGTGCTCCAGGGGACACTGAAGCTTTCTTT.

This rearrangement joins TRBV4-2 to TRBJ2-5, with 8 bases fitting TRBD1. V was clipped by 0 bases and J by 4 bases; unmatched bases: 1. Germline V gives CDR1 LGHNA, CDR2 YNFKEQ. The CDR3 loop spans 14 amino acids. As DNA, the CDR3 is TGTGCCAGCAGCCAAGACGACAGGGGAGAGACCCAGTACTTC. Protein product: CASSQDDRGETQYF.

This clone was seen more than once but under ten times. The rearrangement uses TRBV19 and TRBJ1-1; D is ambiguous. Trimming shortened V by 7 bases and J by 0 bases, and 12 bases separated the two germline ends. CDR1 and CDR2 (germline): LNHDA, SQIVND (reference sequence). This CDR3 is built from 14 residues. The CDR3 sequence: CASIEGNMNTEAFF. CDR3 coding DNA: TGTGCCAGTATCGAGGGAAACATGAACACTGAAGCTTTCTTT.

The chain couples TRBV9 to TRBJ2-2, with unresolved D. Deletions cut 4 bases from V and 2 bases from J, with 12 bases between. Germline values: CDR1 SGDLS, CDR2 YYNGEE. The CDR3 sequence is 15 residues long. The CDR3 loop reads CASSPYAGNTGELFF. For the CDR3, the DNA is TGTGCCAGCAGCCCCTATGCAGGAAACACCGGGGAGCTGTTTTTT. Full variable domain (rest looked up from reference TRBV9 and TRBJ2-2): DSGVTQTPKHLITATGQRVTLRCSPRSGDLSVYWYQQSLDQGLQFLIQYYNGEERAKGNILERFSAQQFPDLHSELNLSSLELGDSALYFCASSPYAGNTGELFFGEGSRLTVL.

This clone was seen a single time. The rearrangement links TRBV2 to TRBJ1-2, with D possibly being TRBD1 (6 bases). The CDR3 runs to 15 residues. V lost 7 bases and J lost 0, with 15 bases in between. Per the germline V gene, CDR1 is SNHLY and CDR2 is FYNNEI. This chain's CDR3 is CASKDRLAPNYGYTF. The CDR3 region has the DNA TGTGCCAGCAAGGACAGACTGGCTCCTAACTATGGCTACACCTTC.

The chain carries TRBV28 and TRBJ1-6; 7 nucleotides line up with TRBD1. With 6 bases clipped from V and 7 bases from J, the junction kept 6 bases outside the gene matches. CDR3 length: 14 amino acids. Germline lookup yields CDR1 MDHEN and CDR2 SYDVKM. CDR3 coding DNA: TGTGCCAGCAGCCGACAGGGAAACAATTCACCCCTCCACTTT. Protein product: CASSRQGNNSPLHF.

V is TRBV11-3 and J is TRBJ1-1; D not resolved. Germline lookup yields CDR1 SGHNT and CDR2 YENEEA. The CDR3 extends over 13 amino acids. V lost 0 bases and J 13 bases, leaving 15 bases between the germline ends. This CDR3 is CASSLEEKRELFF. In DNA, the CDR3 is TGTGCCAGCAGCTTAGAAGAGAAGCGAGAGCTTTTCTTT.

The chain couples TRBV19 to TRBJ2-5, with D maybe TRBD2 (7 bases). The V end lost 1 base, the J end lost 1 base, and 10 bases lay between the germline ends. The germline gives CDR1 LNHDA, CDR2 SQIVND (reference sequence). The CDR3 extends over 15 amino acids. CDR3 coding DNA: TGTGCCAGTAGTATAGGGGGGGGGCGCCAAGAGACCCAGTACTTC. Amino acids: CASSIGGGRQETQYF.

The chain couples TRBV7-3 to TRBJ1-1; D remains ambiguous. The germline gives CDR1 SGHTA, CDR2 FQGTGA. V lost 2 bases and J 1 base, leaving 5 bases between the germline ends. The CDR3 is made up of 13 amino acids. CDR3 amino acids: CASSLVANTEAFF. DNA of the CDR3: TGTGCCAGCAGCTTAGTGGCGAACACTGAAGCTTTCTTT.

The chain employs TRBV4-3 and TRBJ1-3; possibly TRBD1 for D (5 bases). CDR3 length: 18 residues. Trimming shortened V by 0 bases and J by 0 bases, and 15 bases separated the two germline ends. Per the germline V gene, CDR1 is LGHNA and CDR2 is YSLEER. The chain's CDR3 is CASSQDDGQPSSGNTIYF. In DNA form, the CDR3 reads TGCGCCAGCAGCCAAGATGACGGACAACCCTCCTCTGGAAACACCATATATTTT.

The chain couples TRBV4-3 to TRBJ2-1, with a tentative D call TRBD2 (5 bases). CDR1 and CDR2 from the germline V gene are LGHNA and YSLEER. V was shortened by 0 bases and J by 6 bases, with 12 bases between the two germline ends. The CDR3 is made up of 15 amino acids. The CDR3 DNA is TGCGCCAGCAGCCAAGACTTGCTTGGAGGCAATGAGCAGTTCTTC. It encodes CASSQDLLGGNEQFF.